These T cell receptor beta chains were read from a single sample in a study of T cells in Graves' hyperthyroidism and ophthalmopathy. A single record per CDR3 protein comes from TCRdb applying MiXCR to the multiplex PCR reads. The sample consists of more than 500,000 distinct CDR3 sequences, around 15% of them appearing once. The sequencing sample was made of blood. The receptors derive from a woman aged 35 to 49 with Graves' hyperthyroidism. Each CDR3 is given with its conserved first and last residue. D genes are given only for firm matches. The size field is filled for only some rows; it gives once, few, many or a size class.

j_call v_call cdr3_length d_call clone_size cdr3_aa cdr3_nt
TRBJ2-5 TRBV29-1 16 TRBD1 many CSVEDRWGQGEETQYF TGCAGCGTTGAAGATCGATGGGGACAGGGTGAAGAGACCCAGTACTTC
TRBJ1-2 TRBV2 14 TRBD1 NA CASRAGTGSYGYTF TGTGCCAGCAGAGCCGGGACAGGGAGCTATGGCTACACCTTC
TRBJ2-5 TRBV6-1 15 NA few CASSEAAGHQETQYF TGTGCCAGCAGTGAAGCGGCCGGCCACCAAGAGACCCAGTACTTC
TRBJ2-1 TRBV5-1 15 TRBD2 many CASSLAGFSYNEQFF TGCGCCAGCAGCTTAGCGGGGTTCTCCTACAATGAGCAGTTCTTC
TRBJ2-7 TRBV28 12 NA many CASSLWRYEQYF TGTGCCAGCAGTTTATGGCGGTACGAGCAGTACTTC
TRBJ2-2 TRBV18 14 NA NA CASSPTQGAGELFF TGTGCCAGCTCACCAACGCAGGGCGCCGGGGAGCTGTTTTTT
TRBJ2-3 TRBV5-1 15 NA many CASSPGLGGGDTQYF TGCGCCAGCAGCCCTGGACTAGGGGGCGGAGATACGCAGTATTTT
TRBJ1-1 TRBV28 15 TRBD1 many CASSLTGTGENEAFF TGTGCCAGCAGTTTAACCGGGACAGGGGAGAATGAAGCTTTCTTT
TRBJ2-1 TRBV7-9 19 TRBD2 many CASSLEGLARRPPHNEQFF TGTGCCAGCAGCTTAGAGGGACTAGCGCGAAGACCCCCTCACAATGAGCAGTTCTTC
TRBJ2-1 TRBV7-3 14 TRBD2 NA CASRKGLEYNEQFF TGTGCCAGCAGAAAGGGACTAGAATACAATGAGCAGTTCTTC
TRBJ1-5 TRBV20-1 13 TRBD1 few CSARGTGDQPQHF TGCAGTGCTAGAGGGACAGGGGATCAGCCCCAGCATTTT
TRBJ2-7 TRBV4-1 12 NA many CASSDGYNEQYF TGCGCCAGCAGCGATGGCTACAACGAGCAGTACTTC